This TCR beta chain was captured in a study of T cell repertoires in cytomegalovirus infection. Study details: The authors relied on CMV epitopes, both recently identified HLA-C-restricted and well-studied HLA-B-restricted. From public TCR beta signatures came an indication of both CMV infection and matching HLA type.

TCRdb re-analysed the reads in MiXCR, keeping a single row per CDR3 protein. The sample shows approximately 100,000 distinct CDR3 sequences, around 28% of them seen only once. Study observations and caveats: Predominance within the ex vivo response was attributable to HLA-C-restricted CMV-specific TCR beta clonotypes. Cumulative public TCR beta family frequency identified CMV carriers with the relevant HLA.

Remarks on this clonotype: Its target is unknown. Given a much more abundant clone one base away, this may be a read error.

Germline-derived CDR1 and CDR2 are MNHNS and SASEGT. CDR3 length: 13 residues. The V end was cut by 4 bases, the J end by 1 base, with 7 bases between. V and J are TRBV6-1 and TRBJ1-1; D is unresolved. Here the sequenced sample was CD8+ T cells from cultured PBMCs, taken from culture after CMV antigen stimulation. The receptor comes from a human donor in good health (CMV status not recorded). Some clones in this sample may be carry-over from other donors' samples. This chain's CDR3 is CASSAVWNTEAFF. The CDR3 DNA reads TGTGCCAGCAGTGCTGTGTGGAACACTGAAGCTTTCTTT.